This T cell receptor beta chain was found in a study of cytomegalovirus exposure and HLA in healthy donors. Study-wide background: A data release that came early held 80 million to 95 million unique TCRs from HLA-typed donors. The study's findings and limits: Using a false discovery rate of 0.05, a later analysis showed that roughly 16,000 TCR beta sequences were associated with HLA alleles.

PCR primers comprised 60 Vbeta and 13 Jbeta primers. Libraries were prepared by immunoSEQ multiplex PCR; TCRdb keeps only in-frame clonotypes and omits some of them. In all, the sample yields around 140,000 clones. Points on this clone: As yet, its antigen is unknown.

V lost 6 bases, J lost 3 bases, and 20 bases lay in between. Germline V gene data show CDR1 as MNHNY and CDR2 as SVGAGI (reference sequence). CDR3 length equals 16 residues. The chain uses TRBV6-6 and TRBJ1-1, with D possibly TRBD1 on 5 matching bases. The sequenced sample was PBMCs. The clonotype originates from a woman aged 45-59 years in good health and CMV-seronegative. CDR3 amino acids: CASRIQGGVRYTEAFF. In nucleotides, the CDR3 is TGTGCCAGCAGGATCCAGGGAGGGGTTCGGTACACTGAAGCTTTCTTT.